The 11 T cell receptor beta chains given below trace back to one sample, sequenced in a study of blood T cell repertoires in COVID-19. Profiling relied on immunoSEQ multiplex PCR, and the TCRdb table lists in-frame clones only, not all of them. The sample lists about 50,000 clones; 84% were seen once. The source material was peripheral blood. All receptors come from a human donor in a cohort sampled during active COVID-19.

V is TRBV5-1 and J is TRBJ2-3, with 10 bases lining up with TRBD2. The CDR3 totals 14 residues. CDR1 and CDR2 from the germline V gene are SGHRS and YFSETQ. Trimming at V came to 3 bases and at J to 6 bases, leaving 4 bases not matched to a gene. This CDR3 is CASSWGAGGDTQYF. The CDR3 nucleotides are TGCGCCAGCAGCTGGGGAGCGGGAGGGGATACGCAGTATTTT.

This clone showed up just a few times. V gene TRBV18 combines with J gene TRBJ1-1, with 7 bases lining up with TRBD1. Germline CDR1 is KGHSH and CDR2 is LQKENI. The CDR3 runs to 16 residues. Trimming at V came to 4 bases and at J to 0 bases, leaving 8 bases not matched to a gene. CDR3: CASSRRTGQVNTEAFF. The CDR3 DNA follows: TGTGCCAGCTCACGCCGGACAGGACAAGTGAACACTGAAGCTTTCTTT. Combining the CDR3 with reference TRBV18 and TRBJ1-1 gives the whole variable domain NAGVMQNPRHLVRRRGQEARLRCSPMKGHSHVYWYRQLPEEGLKFMVYLQKENIIDESGMPKERFSAEFPKEGPSILRIQQVVRGDSAAYFCASSRRTGQVNTEAFFGQGTRLTVV.

This clone was recorded only once. The CDR3 loop reads CASSFSSGRQIGGVQFF. As DNA, the CDR3 is TGTGCCAGCAGCTTCTCCAGCGGGAGACAAATAGGGGGGGTGCAGTTCTTC. The chain couples TRBV11-2 to TRBJ2-1; 8 bases align to TRBD2. Germline V gives CDR1 SGHAT, CDR2 FQNNGV. This CDR3 comprises 17 residues. With 3 bases clipped from V and 12 bases from J, the junction kept 19 bases outside the gene matches.

The V call is TRBV6-6, the J call TRBJ2-5, with 11 positions matching TRBD2. The V and J ends lost 0 bases and 1 base, in that order; junction bases with no gene match: 1. The CDR3 has 16 amino acids. Germline V CDR1 and CDR2: MNHNY, SVGAGI (reference sequence). The CDR3 bases are TGTGCCAGCAGTTACTCGACTAGCGGGATCCAAGAGACCCAGTACTTC. Its translation is CASSYSTSGIQETQYF.

On this clone itself: Other DNA sequences within the sample encode an identical CDR3. The chain uses TRBV12-3 or TRBV12-4 and TRBJ1-1; a weak D match, TRBD1 (5 bases). The ends were cut back, 2 bases at V and 1 base at J, with 5 bases in the middle. This CDR3 is 13 amino acids long. The CDR3, as DNA: TGTGCCAGCAGTTTAACAGGGAACACTGAAGCTTTCTTT. It codes for CASSLTGNTEAFF.

In the case of this clone: The same CDR3 also results from other DNA sequences found in this sample. The J gene is TRBJ2-1, the V gene TRBV24-1, with a possible D match to TRBD1 (5 bases). The CDR3 length is 11 residues. The V and J ends lost 5 bases and 9 bases respectively, with 7 bases between them. CDR1 and CDR2 from the germline V gene are KGHDR and SFDVKD. The CDR3 loop reads CATSVRGEQFF. The CDR3 region has the DNA TGTGCCACCAGTGTAAGGGGTGAGCAGTTCTTC.

With respect to this clone: The junction departs from germline at one end; a sequencing error may be responsible. V is TRBV5-1 and J is TRBJ2-5; D unclear. Per germline, CDR1 SGHRS and CDR2 YFSETQ. The CDR3 is 13 residues long. This CDR3 reads CASSSQLKEAQYF. In nucleotides, the CDR3 is TGCGCCAGCTCCAGCCAGCTCAAAGAGGCCCAGTACTTC.

A single count supports this clone. The chain couples TRBV18 to TRBJ1-5; TRBD1 is a possible D gene (5 bases). V was pared by 3 bases and J by 6 bases, with 15 bases between. Germline V gene data show CDR1 as KGHSH and CDR2 as LQKENI. There are 15 residues in the CDR3. CDR3 nucleotide sequence: TGTGCCAGCTCACCTTCCGGGACTATCGGTCAGCCCCAGCATTTT. Translated: CASSPSGTIGQPQHF.

The chain carries TRBV12-3 or TRBV12-4 and TRBJ2-3; D not certain. The CDR3 has 13 residues. V lost 4 bases and J lost 0, with 5 bases in between. The chain's CDR3 is CASSSTSTDTQYF. CDR3 in DNA: TGTGCCAGCAGTTCGACTAGCACAGATACGCAGTATTTT.

V and J are TRBV29-1 and TRBJ2-7; D remains ambiguous. Germline CDR1 is SQVTM and CDR2 is ANQGSEA. There are 12 residues in the CDR3. Trimming stripped 4 bases from V and 6 bases from J, with 13 bases between. The CDR3, as DNA: TGCAGCGTTGTTCCAGATTTCTCCGAGCAGTACTTC. Protein sequence: CSVVPDFSEQYF.

For the CDR3, the DNA is TGTGCCAGCAGCGTCACAAGCGGTGCAGATACGCAGTATTTT. Encoded protein: CASSVTSGADTQYF. V gene TRBV11-3 combines with J gene TRBJ2-3, with a possible D match to TRBD2 (5 bases). V lost 5 bases and J 4 bases, leaving 13 bases between the germline ends. CDR3 size: 14 residues. Germline V gene sequence: CDR1 SGHNT, CDR2 YENEEA.